This T cell receptor beta chain derives from a study of beta chain features in type 1 diabetes. About the research overall: In all, approximately 100,000,000 sorted cells from all samples were analyzed.

Sequencing targeted expressed TCRB transcripts, as all isolated RNA had been reverse transcribed. The protocol was immunoSEQ multiplex PCR, while the TCRdb copy is restricted to in-frame clones and leaves out a portion. The sample has 600,000 to 700,000 clones; 12% are singletons. CDR3 length: 14 residues. Per the germline V gene, CDR1 is SGHRS and CDR2 is YFSETQ. V dropped 4 bases and J dropped 4; count of bases not matched to a gene: 7. Regarding this clone: As yet, its antigen is unknown.

Study results and caveats: Type 1 diabetes patients had moderately but significantly shorter TCRB CDR3s in all four CD4+ subsets.

This chain uses TRBV5-1 with TRBJ1-2; 7 bases align to TRBD1. The sequence derives from a man aged 30 to 39 with type 1 diabetes. Sample: naive CD4+ T cells from blood. The CDR3 loop reads CASSPDRNTYGYTF. The CDR3 nucleotides read TGCGCCAGCAGCCCGGACAGGAACACCTATGGCTACACCTTC.